These 7 T cell receptor beta chains originate from one sample sequenced in a study of blood T cell repertoires in COVID-19. TCRdb's copy holds only in-frame clones and misses some; the assay was immunoSEQ multiplex PCR. The data contain roughly 240,000 clones, more than 70% of them singletons. Sequences were obtained from PBMCs or T cells enriched from blood (not recorded which). Receptor source: a woman between 50 and 59 years old who had recovered from COVID-19.

The chain recombines TRBV27 with TRBJ2-1; TRBD1 matches at 7 bases. Germline values: CDR1 MNHEY, CDR2 SMNVEV (reference sequence). The CDR3 loop spans 16 amino acids. Germline trimming cut 3 bases from V and 3 bases from J; bases unmatched to any gene: 8. The CDR3 DNA reads as TGTGCCAGCAGTTTCTCCTACGGGACAGTCTACAATGAGCAGTTCTTC. As protein: CASSFSYGTVYNEQFF.

Concerning this clone: This sample also contains other DNA sequences that code for the same CDR3. The rearrangement joins TRBV5-1 to TRBJ2-3; weak D call: TRBD2 (5 bases). Germline V gene sequence: CDR1 SGHRS, CDR2 YFSETQ. V was pared by 0 bases and J by 0 bases, with 11 bases between. This CDR3 has 16 residues. CDR3 DNA: TGCGCCAGCAGCTTGGAAGCGCGGACTAGCACAGATACGCAGTATTTT. Encoded protein: CASSLEARTSTDTQYF.

A few counts support this clone. This chain links TRBV7-9 with TRBJ1-3; 8 bases are a match to TRBD1. Germline values: CDR1 SEHNR, CDR2 FQNEAQ (reference sequence). This CDR3 is built from 14 residues. V was clipped by 6 bases and J by 4 bases; unmatched bases: 5. CDR3 sequence (DNA): TGTGCCAGCAGGAAGGGACAGGAGGGAAACACCATATATTTT. Its translation is CASRKGQEGNTIYF. Using reference TRBV7-9 and TRBJ1-3 for the parts outside the CDR3, the full variable domain is DTGVSQNPRHKITKRGQNVTFRCDPISEHNRLYWYRQTLGQGPEFLTYFQNEAQLEKSRLLSDRFSAERPKGSFSTLEIQRTEQGDSAMYLCASRKGQEGNTIYFGEGSWLTVV.

V is TRBV6-5 and J is TRBJ1-4, with a tentative D call TRBD1 (5 bases). This CDR3 spans 15 amino acids. Germline lookup yields CDR1 MNHEY and CDR2 SVGAGI. V was trimmed by 4 bases and J by 3 bases, leaving 12 bases between them. CDR3: CASSSYRISNEKLFF. The CDR3 bases are TGTGCCAGCAGTTCCTACAGGATATCTAATGAAAAACTGTTTTTT.

CDR3: CSASGLAGEKDTQYF. CDR3 bases: TGCAGTGCTAGTGGACTAGCGGGGGAGAAAGATACGCAGTATTTT. J is TRBJ2-3 and V is TRBV20-1; 13 nucleotides match TRBD2. V gave up 3 bases and J gave up 5 bases; unmatched junction bases: 5. The CDR3 has 15 amino acids. CDR1 is DFQATT, CDR2 SNEGSKA, per germline (reference sequence).

The V call is TRBV19, the J call TRBJ2-1; maybe TRBD2 (5 bases). This CDR3 has 16 amino acids. Germline lookup yields CDR1 LNHDA and CDR2 SQIVND (reference sequence). Trimming cost V 1 base and J 1 base, with 11 bases left between them. The DNA of the CDR3 is TGTGCCAGTAGTATAGGAGCGGTACTATCCTACAATGAGCAGTTCTTC. As protein: CASSIGAVLSYNEQFF.

J is TRBJ2-1 and V is TRBV7-2; 7 positions agree with TRBD2. CDR3 length equals 16 residues. CDR1 and CDR2 from the germline V gene are SGHTA and FQGNSA. V dropped 1 base and J dropped 5; count of bases not matched to a gene: 8. CDR3 DNA: TGTGCCAGCAGCTTAGACTTTGGACTAGGAGACAATGAGCAGTTCTTC. Protein: CASSLDFGLGDNEQFF.